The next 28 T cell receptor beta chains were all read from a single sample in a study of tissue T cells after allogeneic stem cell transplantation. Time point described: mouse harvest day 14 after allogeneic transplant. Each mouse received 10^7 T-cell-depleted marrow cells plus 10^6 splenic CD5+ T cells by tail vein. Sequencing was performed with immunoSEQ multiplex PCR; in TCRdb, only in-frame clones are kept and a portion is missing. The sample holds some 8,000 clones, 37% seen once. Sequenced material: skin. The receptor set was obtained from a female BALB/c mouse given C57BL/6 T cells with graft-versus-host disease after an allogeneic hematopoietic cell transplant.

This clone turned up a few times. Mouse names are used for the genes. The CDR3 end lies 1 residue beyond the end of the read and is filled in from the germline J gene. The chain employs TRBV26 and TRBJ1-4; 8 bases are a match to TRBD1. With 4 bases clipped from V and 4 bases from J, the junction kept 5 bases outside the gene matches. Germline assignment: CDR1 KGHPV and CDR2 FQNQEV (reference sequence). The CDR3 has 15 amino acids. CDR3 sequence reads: CASSPGQGGNERLFF. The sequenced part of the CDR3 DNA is TGTGCCAGCAGTCCAGGACAGGGTGGCAACGAAAGATTATTT.

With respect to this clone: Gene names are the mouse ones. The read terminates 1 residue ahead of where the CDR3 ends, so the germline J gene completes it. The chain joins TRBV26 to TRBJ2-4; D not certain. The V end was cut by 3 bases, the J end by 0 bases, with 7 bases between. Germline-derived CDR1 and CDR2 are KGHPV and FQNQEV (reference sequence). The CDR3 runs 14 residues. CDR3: CASSLWASQNTLYF. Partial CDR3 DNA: TGTGCCAGCAGTCTTTGGGCTAGTCAAAACACCTTGTAC.

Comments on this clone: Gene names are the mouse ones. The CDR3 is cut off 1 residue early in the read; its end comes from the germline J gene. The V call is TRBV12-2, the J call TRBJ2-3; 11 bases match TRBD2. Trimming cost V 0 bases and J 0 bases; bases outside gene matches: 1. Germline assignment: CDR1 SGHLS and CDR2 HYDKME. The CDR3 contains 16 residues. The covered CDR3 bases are TGTGCCAGCTCTCTCGACTGGGGGGGTAGTGCAGAAACGCTGTAT. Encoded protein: CASSLDWGGSAETLY. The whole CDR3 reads CASSLDWGGSAETLYF.

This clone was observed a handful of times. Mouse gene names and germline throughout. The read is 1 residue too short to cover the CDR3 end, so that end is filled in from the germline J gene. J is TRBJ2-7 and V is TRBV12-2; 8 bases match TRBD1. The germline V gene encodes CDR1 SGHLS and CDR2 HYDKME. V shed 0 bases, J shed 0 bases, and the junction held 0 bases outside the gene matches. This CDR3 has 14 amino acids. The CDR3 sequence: CASSLTGGSYEQYF. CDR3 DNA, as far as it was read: TGTGCCAGCTCTCTCACAGGGGGCTCCTATGAACAGTAC.

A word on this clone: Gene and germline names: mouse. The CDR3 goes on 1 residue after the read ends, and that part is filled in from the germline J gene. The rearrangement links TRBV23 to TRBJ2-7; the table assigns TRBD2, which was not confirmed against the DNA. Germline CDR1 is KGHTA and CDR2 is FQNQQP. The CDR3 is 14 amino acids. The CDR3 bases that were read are TGCTCCAGCAGTCACACTGGGGGGACTTATGAACAGTAC. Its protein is CSSSHTGGTYEQY. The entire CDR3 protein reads CSSSHTGGTYEQYF.

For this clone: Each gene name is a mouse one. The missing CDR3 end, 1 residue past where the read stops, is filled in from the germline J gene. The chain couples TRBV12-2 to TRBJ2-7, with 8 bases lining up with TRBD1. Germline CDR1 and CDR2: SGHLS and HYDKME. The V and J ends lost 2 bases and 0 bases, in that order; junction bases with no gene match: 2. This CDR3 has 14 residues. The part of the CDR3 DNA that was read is TGTGCCAGCTCTCCACAGGGGGGCTCCTATGAACAGTAC. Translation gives CASSPQGGSYEQY. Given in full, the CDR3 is CASSPQGGSYEQYF.

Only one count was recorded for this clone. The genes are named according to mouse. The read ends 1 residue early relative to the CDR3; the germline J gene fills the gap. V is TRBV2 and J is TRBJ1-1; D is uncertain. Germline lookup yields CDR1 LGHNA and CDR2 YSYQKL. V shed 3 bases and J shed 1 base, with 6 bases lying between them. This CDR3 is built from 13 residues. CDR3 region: CASSQAENTEVFF. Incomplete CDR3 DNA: TGTGCCAGCAGCCAGGCAGAAAACACAGAAGTCTTC.

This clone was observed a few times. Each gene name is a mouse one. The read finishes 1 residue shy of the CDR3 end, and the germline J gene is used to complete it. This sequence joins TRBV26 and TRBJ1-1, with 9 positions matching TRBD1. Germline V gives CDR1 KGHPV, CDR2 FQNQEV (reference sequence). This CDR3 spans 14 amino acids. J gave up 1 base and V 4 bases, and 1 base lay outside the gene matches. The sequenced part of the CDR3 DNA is TGTGCCAGCAGTCGGGGACAGGGGAACACAGAAGTCTTC. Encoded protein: CASSRGQGNTEVF. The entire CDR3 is CASSRGQGNTEVFF.

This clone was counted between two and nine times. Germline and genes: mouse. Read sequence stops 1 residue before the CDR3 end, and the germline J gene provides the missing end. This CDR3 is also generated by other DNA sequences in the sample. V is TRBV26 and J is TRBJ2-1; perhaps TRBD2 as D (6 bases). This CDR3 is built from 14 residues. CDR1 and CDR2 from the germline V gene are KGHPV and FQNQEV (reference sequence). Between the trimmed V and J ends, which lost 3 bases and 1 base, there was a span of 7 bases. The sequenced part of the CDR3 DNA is TGTGCCAGCAGTCTTCTGGGGAACTATGCTGAGCAGTTC. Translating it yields CASSLLGNYAEQF. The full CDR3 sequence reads CASSLLGNYAEQFF.

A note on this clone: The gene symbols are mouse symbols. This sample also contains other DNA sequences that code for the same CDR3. The chain's CDR3 is CASSLQGSYEQYF. The part of the CDR3 DNA that was read is TGTGCCAGCAGTCTCCAGGGGTCCTATGAACAGTAC. The chain links TRBV26 to TRBJ2-7; tentatively, D is TRBD1 (6 bases). The read terminates 1 residue ahead of where the CDR3 ends, so the germline J gene completes it. Germline CDR1 reads KGHPV; CDR2 reads FQNQEV (reference sequence). The CDR3 is made up of 13 amino acids. Trimming shortened V by 3 bases and J by 1 base, and 7 bases separated the two germline ends.

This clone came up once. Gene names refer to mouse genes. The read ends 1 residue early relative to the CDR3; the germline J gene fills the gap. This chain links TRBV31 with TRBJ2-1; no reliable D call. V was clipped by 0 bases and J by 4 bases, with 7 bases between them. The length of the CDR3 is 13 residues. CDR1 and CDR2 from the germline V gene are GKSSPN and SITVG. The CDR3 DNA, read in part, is TGTGCCTGGAGTCTACTCGGTTATGCTGAGCAGTTC. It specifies CAWSLLGYAEQF. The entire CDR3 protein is CAWSLLGYAEQFF.

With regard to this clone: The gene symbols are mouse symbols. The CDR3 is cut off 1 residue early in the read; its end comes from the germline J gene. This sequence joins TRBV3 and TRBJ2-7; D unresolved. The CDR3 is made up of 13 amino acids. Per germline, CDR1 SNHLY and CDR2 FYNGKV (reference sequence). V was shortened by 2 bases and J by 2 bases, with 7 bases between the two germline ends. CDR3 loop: CASSLFPPYEQYF. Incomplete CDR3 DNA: TGTGCCAGCAGCTTATTTCCCCCCTATGAACAGTAC.

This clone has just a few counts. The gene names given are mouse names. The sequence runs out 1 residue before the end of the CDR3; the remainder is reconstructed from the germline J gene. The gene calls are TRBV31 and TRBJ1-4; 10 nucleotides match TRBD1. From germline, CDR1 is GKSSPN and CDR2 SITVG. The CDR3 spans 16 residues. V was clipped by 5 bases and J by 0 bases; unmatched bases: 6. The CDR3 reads CAWGSGTGVSNERLFF. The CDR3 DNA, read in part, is TGTGCCTGGGGTTCCGGGACAGGGGTTTCCAACGAAAGATTATTT.

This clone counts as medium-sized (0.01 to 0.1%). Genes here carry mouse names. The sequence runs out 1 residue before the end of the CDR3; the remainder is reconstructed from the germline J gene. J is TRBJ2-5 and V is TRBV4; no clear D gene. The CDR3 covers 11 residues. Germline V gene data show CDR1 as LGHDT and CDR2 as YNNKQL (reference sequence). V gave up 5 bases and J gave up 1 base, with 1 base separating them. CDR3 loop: CASSDQDTQYF. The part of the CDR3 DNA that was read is TGTGCCAGCAGCGACCAAGACACCCAGTAC.

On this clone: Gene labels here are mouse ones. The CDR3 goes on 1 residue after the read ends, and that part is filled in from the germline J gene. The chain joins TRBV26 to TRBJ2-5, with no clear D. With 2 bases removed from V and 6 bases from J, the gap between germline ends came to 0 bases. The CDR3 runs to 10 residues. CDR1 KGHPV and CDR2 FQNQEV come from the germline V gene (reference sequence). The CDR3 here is CASSLDTQYF. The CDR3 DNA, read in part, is TGTGCCAGCAGTCTGGACACCCAGTAC.

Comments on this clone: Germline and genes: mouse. CDR3 residues: CAWSAGPTNERLFF. The CDR3 bases that were read are TGTGCCTGGAGCGCCGGGCCCACCAACGAAAGATTATTT. This chain links TRBV31 with TRBJ1-4; no reliable D call. The CDR3 is cut off 1 residue early in the read; its end comes from the germline J gene. This CDR3 contains 14 residues. Trimming removed 3 bases at V and 3 bases at J, with 11 bases between. Germline loops: CDR1 GKSSPN, CDR2 SITVG. The full variable domain, completed using reference TRBV31 and TRBJ1-4, is AQTIHQWPVAEIKAVGSPLSLGCTIKGKSSPNLYWYWQATGGTLQQLFYSITVGQVESVVQLNLSASRPKDDQFILSTEKLLLSHSGFYLCAWSAGPTNERLFFGHGTKLSVL.

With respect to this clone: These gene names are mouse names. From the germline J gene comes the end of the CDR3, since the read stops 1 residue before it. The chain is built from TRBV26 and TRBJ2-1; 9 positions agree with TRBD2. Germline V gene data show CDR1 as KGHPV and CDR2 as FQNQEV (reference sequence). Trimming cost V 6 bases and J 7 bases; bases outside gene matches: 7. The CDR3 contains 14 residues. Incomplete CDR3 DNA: TGTGCCAGCAGCCCACTGGGGGGAAGGGCTGAGCAGTTC. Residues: CASSPLGGRAEQF. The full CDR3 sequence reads CASSPLGGRAEQFF.

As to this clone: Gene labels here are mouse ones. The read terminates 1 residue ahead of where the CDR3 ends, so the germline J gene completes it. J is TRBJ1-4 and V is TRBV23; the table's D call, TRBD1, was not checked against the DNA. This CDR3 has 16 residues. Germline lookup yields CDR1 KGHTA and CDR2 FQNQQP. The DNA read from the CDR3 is TGCTCCAGCAGTCAATCGGGGGGACAGTCCAACGAAAGATTATTT. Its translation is CSSSQSGGQSNERLF. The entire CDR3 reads CSSSQSGGQSNERLFF.

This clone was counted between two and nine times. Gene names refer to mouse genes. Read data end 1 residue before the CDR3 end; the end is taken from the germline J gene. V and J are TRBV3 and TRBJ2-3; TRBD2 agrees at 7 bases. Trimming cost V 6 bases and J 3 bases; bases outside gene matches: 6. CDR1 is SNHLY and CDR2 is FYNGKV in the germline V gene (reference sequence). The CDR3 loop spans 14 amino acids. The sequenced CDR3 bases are TGTGCCAGCAGTCAAAGACTGGGCGCAGAAACGCTGTAT. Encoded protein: CASSQRLGAETLY. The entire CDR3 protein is CASSQRLGAETLYF.

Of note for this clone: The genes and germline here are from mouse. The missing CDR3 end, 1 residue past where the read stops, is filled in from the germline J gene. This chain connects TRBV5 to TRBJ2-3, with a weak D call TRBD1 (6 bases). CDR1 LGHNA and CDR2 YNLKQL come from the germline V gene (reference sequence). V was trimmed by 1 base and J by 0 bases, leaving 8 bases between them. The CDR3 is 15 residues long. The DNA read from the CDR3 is TGTGCCAGCAGCCAAGCTCAGGGGAGTGCAGAAACGCTGTAT. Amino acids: CASSQAQGSAETLY. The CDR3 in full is CASSQAQGSAETLYF.

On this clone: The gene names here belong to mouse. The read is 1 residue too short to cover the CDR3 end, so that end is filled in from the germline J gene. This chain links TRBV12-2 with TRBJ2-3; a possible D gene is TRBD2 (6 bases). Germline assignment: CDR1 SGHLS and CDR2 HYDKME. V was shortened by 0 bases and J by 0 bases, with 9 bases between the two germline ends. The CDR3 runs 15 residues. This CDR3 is CASSLWGTSAETLYF. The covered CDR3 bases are TGTGCCAGCTCTCTCTGGGGGACTAGTGCAGAAACGCTGTAT.

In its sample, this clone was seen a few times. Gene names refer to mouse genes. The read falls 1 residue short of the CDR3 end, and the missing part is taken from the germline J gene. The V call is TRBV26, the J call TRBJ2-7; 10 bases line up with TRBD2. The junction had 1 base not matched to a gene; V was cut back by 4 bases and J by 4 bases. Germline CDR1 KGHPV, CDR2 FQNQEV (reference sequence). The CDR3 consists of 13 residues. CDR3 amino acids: CASSPTGGYEQYF. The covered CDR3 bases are TGTGCCAGCAGTCCGACTGGGGGGTATGAACAGTAC.

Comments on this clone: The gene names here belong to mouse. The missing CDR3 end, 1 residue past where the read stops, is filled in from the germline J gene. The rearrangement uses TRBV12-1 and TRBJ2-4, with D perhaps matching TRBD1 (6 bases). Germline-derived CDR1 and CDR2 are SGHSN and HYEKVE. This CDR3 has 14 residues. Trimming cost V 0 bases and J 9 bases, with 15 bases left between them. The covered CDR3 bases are TGTGCCAGCTCTCTCGAAACAGGGATGAGTACCTTGTAC. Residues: CASSLETGMSTLY. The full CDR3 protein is CASSLETGMSTLYF.

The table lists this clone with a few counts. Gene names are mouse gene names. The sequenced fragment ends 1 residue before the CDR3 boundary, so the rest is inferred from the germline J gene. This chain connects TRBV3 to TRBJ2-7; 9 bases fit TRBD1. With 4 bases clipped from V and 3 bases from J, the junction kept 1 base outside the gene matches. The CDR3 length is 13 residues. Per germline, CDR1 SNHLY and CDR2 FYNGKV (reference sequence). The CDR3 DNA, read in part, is TGTGCCAGCAGCTCGGGACAGGGCTATGAACAGTAC. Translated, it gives CASSSGQGYEQY. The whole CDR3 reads CASSSGQGYEQYF.

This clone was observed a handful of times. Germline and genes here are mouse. The sequenced CDR3 bases are TGTGCCAGCTCTTTACTGGGGGGAGGCTATGCTGAGCAGTTC. This codes for CASSLLGGGYAEQF. The whole CDR3 region reads CASSLLGGGYAEQFF. The chain recombines TRBV12-1 with TRBJ2-1; TRBD2 agrees at 9 bases. Sequencing ends 1 residue short of the CDR3 end; the germline J gene provides the rest. Looked up from germline, CDR1 is SGHSN and CDR2 is HYEKVE. The ends lost 3 bases at V and 3 bases at J; junction bases unmatched: 5. This CDR3 spans 15 amino acids.

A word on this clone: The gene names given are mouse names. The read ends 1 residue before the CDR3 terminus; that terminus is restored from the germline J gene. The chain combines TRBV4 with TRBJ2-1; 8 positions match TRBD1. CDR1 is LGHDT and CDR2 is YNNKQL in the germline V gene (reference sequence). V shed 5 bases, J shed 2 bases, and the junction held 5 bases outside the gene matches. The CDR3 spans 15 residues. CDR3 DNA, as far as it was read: TGTGCCAGCAGCCCTTGGACAGGGTACTATGCTGAGCAGTTC. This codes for CASSPWTGYYAEQF. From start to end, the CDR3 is CASSPWTGYYAEQFF.

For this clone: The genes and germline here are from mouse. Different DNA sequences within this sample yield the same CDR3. The CDR3 sequence is CASSLAGTGGNTLYF. CDR3 DNA (partial): TGTGCCAGCAGCCTGGCCGGGACAGGGGGGAACACCTTGTAC. J is TRBJ2-4 and V is TRBV26; 11 bases map to TRBD1. The read terminates 1 residue ahead of where the CDR3 ends, so the germline J gene completes it. The V and J ends lost 6 bases and 6 bases, in that order; junction bases with no gene match: 8. CDR1 and CDR2 from the germline V gene are KGHPV and FQNQEV (reference sequence). The CDR3 has 15 amino acids.

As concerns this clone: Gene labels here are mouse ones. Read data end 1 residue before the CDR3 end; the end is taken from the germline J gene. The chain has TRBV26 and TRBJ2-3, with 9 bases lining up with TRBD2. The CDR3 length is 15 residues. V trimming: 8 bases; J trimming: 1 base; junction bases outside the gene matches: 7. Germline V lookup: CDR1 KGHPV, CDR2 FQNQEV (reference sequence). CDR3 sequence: CASSFWGGRAETLYF. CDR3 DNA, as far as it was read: TGTGCCAGCTCCTTCTGGGGGGGTCGTGCAGAAACGCTGTAT.